Following are 27 T cell receptor beta chains from one sample sequenced in a study of early stage breast cancer tumors. The method was immunoSEQ multiplex PCR; TCRdb's version includes in-frame clones alone and lacks a portion of them. The data show fewer than 50,000 clones, about 78% seen once. Sequencing was done on a sample of blood. The receptors stem from a person aged 50-59 years with breast cancer.

A word on this clone: The junction departs from the called germline gene at one end, perhaps through a read error. The chain combines TRBV7-7 with TRBJ2-3; 10 nucleotides match TRBD2. Germline CDR1 reads SSHAT; CDR2 reads FNYEAQ (reference sequence). The CDR3 is 16 amino acids. The CDR3 DNA reads TGTGCTAGCAGCTTGGGGGTAGCGGGGGGTGCAGATACGCAGTATTTT. It translates to CASSLGVAGGADTQYF.

The V and J genes are TRBV4-2 and TRBJ2-1; the D gene is possibly TRBD2 (5 bases). The germline V gene encodes CDR1 LGHNA and CDR2 YNFKEQ. The V end was cut by 3 bases, the J end by 9 bases, with 9 bases between. CDR3 size: 12 residues. CDR3 region: CASSHEGREQFF. CDR3 DNA sequence: TGTGCCAGCAGCCATGAGGGTCGTGAGCAGTTCTTC.

The chain carries TRBV29-1 and TRBJ2-1, with TRBD2 matching 10 bases. Trimming took 7 bases from V and 6 from J; bases not matched to a gene: 9. Germline V gives CDR1 SQVTM, CDR2 ANQGSEA. The CDR3 has 14 residues. CDR3 sequence reads: CSAEPQRGGNEQFF. The CDR3 coding sequence is TGCAGCGCCGAGCCCCAGCGGGGGGGCAATGAGCAGTTCTTC.

The chain links TRBV30 to TRBJ1-1; unclear D gene. Trimming shortened V by 0 bases and J by 5 bases, and 10 bases separated the two germline ends. Germline V gene data show CDR1 as GTSNPN and CDR2 as SVGIG (reference sequence). The CDR3 has 13 residues. DNA for the CDR3: TGTGCCTGGAGTGTAGCCCCCGGGACTGAAGCTTTCTTT. This sequence encodes CAWSVAPGTEAFF.

The gene calls are TRBV11-2 and TRBJ1-5; D remains ambiguous. The CDR3 sequence is 12 residues long. CDR1 is SGHAT, CDR2 FQNNGV, per germline. The germline V and J ends were trimmed by 3 bases and 2 bases, with 2 bases remaining between them. CDR3 sequence: CASSFGNQPQHF. The CDR3 bases are TGTGCCAGCAGCTTCGGCAATCAGCCCCAGCATTTT.

V gene TRBV9 combines with J gene TRBJ2-7, with TRBD1 identical over 9 bases. With 0 bases clipped from V and 6 bases from J, the junction kept 22 bases outside the gene matches. Germline CDR1 is SGDLS and CDR2 is YYNGEE. The CDR3 is 20 amino acids. CDR3 protein: CASSVVKVIDRDREYGEQYV. The CDR3 region has the DNA TGTGCCAGCAGCGTAGTGAAAGTTATAGACCGGGACAGGGAGTATGGCGAGCAGTACGTC.

CDR3: CSVAEAGTDTQYF. CDR3 sequence (DNA): TGCAGCGTGGCGGAGGCAGGCACAGATACGCAGTATTTT. The genes are TRBV29-1 and TRBJ2-3; possible D gene TRBD2, 5 bases. The length of the CDR3 is 13 residues. Trimming pared 6 bases from V and 1 base from J, leaving 11 bases between. Germline values: CDR1 SQVTM, CDR2 ANQGSEA.

V and J are TRBV4-3 and TRBJ2-5, with 11 positions matching TRBD2. V shed 1 base and J 4 bases; nucleotides not matched to a gene: 20. The CDR3 is 21 amino acids. Germline CDR1 LGHNA, CDR2 YSLEER. Here the CDR3 DNA reads TGCGCCAGCAGCCAAGTGGGACCGGCATTTTCTAGCGGGGGGATCGCAGAGACCCAGTACTTC. Amino acids: CASSQVGPAFSSGGIAETQYF.

This clone was detected a few times. The genes are TRBV6-5 and TRBJ1-2, with 9 positions matching TRBD1. CDR1 and CDR2 from the germline V gene are MNHEY and SVGAGI. The ends lost 2 bases at V and 4 bases at J; junction bases unmatched: 5. The CDR3 totals 15 residues. CDR3 sequence: CASSYGQGFRYGYTF. CDR3 bases: TGTGCCAGCAGTTACGGACAGGGGTTTCGCTATGGCTACACCTTC.

V usage is TRBV5-1 and J usage is TRBJ2-3; 16 positions agree with TRBD2. This CDR3 has 19 amino acids. Trimming cost V 4 bases and J 5 bases; bases outside gene matches: 13. The V gene's germline CDR1 is SGHRS and CDR2 YFSETQ. The CDR3 nucleotides are TGCGCCAGCAGCCCGATGGGACTAGCGGGGGGGATGCACGGAGATACGCAGTATTTT. It specifies CASSPMGLAGGMHGDTQYF.

This clone was observed a single time. V gene TRBV21-1 combines with J gene TRBJ2-7; TRBD1 was called by the table and not checked on the DNA. TRBV21-1 is marked as a pseudogene. The CDR3 runs to 16 residues. The CDR3 spells CASSKLSGRSSYEQYF. In nucleotides, the CDR3 is TGTGCCAGCAGCAAGCTCTCAGGCAGATCCTCCTACGAGCAGTACTTC.

The gene calls are TRBV7-9 and TRBJ2-2, with D possibly matching TRBD2 (5 bases). Germline CDR1 is SEHNR and CDR2 is FQNEAQ (reference sequence). V lost 4 bases, J lost 1 base, and 22 bases lay in between. The CDR3 has 19 amino acids. In nucleotides, the CDR3 is TGTGCCAGCAGCTCAAACCGCCCCGGGGAAGTACTGAACACCGGGGAGCTGTTTTTT. Encoded protein: CASSSNRPGEVLNTGELFF.

By frequency in the sample, this clone is medium-sized. The gene calls are TRBV7-2 and TRBJ2-7, with 12 bases lining up with TRBD2. Germline assignment: CDR1 SGHTA and CDR2 FQGNSA. The junction had 1 base not matched to a gene; V was cut back by 3 bases and J by 4 bases. This CDR3 has 14 amino acids. CDR3 DNA: TGTGCCAGCAGCTTGACTAGCGGGAGTTACGAGCAGTACTTC. It is translated as CASSLTSGSYEQYF.

The genes are TRBV7-2 and TRBJ1-2, with 11 bases that match TRBD1. From germline, CDR1 is SGHTA and CDR2 FQGNSA. The CDR3 sequence is 17 residues long. V shed 0 bases, J shed 8 bases, and the junction held 11 bases outside the gene matches. CDR3 in DNA: TGTGCCAGCAGCTTAGCAGCGCGGGGACAGGGGGTAGGGGGCTACACCTTC. Its translation: CASSLAARGQGVGGYTF. Supplemented by reference TRBV7-2 and TRBJ1-2, the full variable domain reads GAGVSQSPSNKVTEKGKDVELRCDPISGHTALYWYRQSLGQGLEFLIYFQGNSAPDKSGLPSDRFSAERTGGSVSTLTIQRTQQEDSAVYLCASSLAARGQGVGGYTFGSGTRLTVV.

Here the CDR3 reads CASSIEREGNEQFF. The CDR3 region has the DNA TGTGCCAGTAGTATAGAGCGGGAGGGTAATGAGCAGTTCTTC. The rearrangement uses TRBV19 and TRBJ2-1; 9 bases line up with TRBD2. Trimming took 0 bases from V and 7 from J; bases not matched to a gene: 1. Germline V CDR1 and CDR2: LNHDA, SQIVND (reference sequence). The CDR3 is 14 residues long.

The chain recombines TRBV29-1 with TRBJ2-3; tentatively, D is TRBD1 (7 bases). With 3 bases removed from V and 3 bases from J, the gap between germline ends came to 16 bases. The germline V gene has CDR1 SQVTM and CDR2 ANQGSEA. The CDR3 runs to 15 residues. The CDR3 reads CSVETGTGGTDTQYF. DNA for the CDR3: TGCAGCGTTGAGACAGGGACTGGGGGAACAGATACGCAGTATTTT.

The gene calls are TRBV5-4 and TRBJ1-5, with D perhaps matching TRBD1 (5 bases). The CDR3 is 12 residues long. V was trimmed by 1 base and J by 6 bases, leaving 5 bases between them. Germline CDR1 and CDR2: SGHNT and YYREEE (reference sequence). The CDR3 DNA reads TGTGCCAGCAGCTTGAGGGGTCAGCCCCAGCATTTT. Translated: CASSLRGQPQHF.

V is TRBV6-5 and J is TRBJ2-7; weak D call: TRBD1 (7 bases). The V gene's germline CDR1 is MNHEY and CDR2 SVGAGI. V shed 2 bases and J shed 1 base, with 12 bases lying between them. This CDR3 has 15 amino acids. CDR3 DNA sequence: TGTGCCAGCAGTTACGGCCAGGGGGGATCCTACGAGCAGTACGTC. It codes for CASSYGQGGSYEQYV.

V and J are TRBV13 and TRBJ2-3, with D possibly TRBD1 on 6 matching bases. CDR3 length: 15 residues. The germline V gene encodes CDR1 PRHDT and CDR2 FYEKMQ (reference sequence). The germline V and J ends were trimmed by 4 bases and 4 bases, with 15 bases remaining between them. For the CDR3, the DNA is TGTGCCAGCAGCTCCAGGACAGAGAAGGCAGATACGCAGTATTTT. It codes for CASSSRTEKADTQYF.

The CDR3 here is CASSYQGSGANVLTF. CDR3 coding DNA: TGTGCCAGCAGCTACCAGGGTTCTGGGGCCAACGTCCTGACTTTC. The chain carries TRBV7-3 and TRBJ2-6; the D gene is possibly TRBD1 (5 bases). V lost 4 bases to trimming and J lost 1 base, with 8 bases between them. The germline gives CDR1 SGHTA, CDR2 FQGTGA. The CDR3 covers 15 residues. Full variable domain (missing parts from reference TRBV7-3 and TRBJ2-6): GAGVSQTPSNKVTEKGKYVELRCDPISGHTALYWYRQSLGQGPEFLIYFQGTGAADDSGLPNDRFFAVRPEGSVSTLKIQRTERGDSAVYLCASSYQGSGANVLTFGAGSRLTVL.

This clone was counted between two and nine times. This rearrangement joins TRBV7-9 to TRBJ2-1; 13 nucleotides match TRBD2. This CDR3 comprises 15 residues. J was trimmed by 8 bases and V by 11 bases; bases with no gene match: 12. The germline CDR1 and CDR2 sequences are SEHNR and FQNEAQ (reference sequence). The CDR3 reads CAGTTSGRFGDEQFF. CDR3 nucleotide sequence: TGTGCCGGGACGACTAGCGGGAGGTTTGGTGATGAGCAGTTCTTC.

The V gene is TRBV2, the J gene TRBJ2-2; unclear D gene. The length of the CDR3 is 14 residues. Germline values: CDR1 SNHLY, CDR2 FYNNEI. V shed 6 bases and J shed 2 bases, with 10 bases lying between them. CDR3 bases: TGTGCCAGCAGCCCCGACACAAACACCGGGGAGCTGTTTTTT. It specifies CASSPDTNTGELFF.

V usage is TRBV5-1 and J usage is TRBJ2-7; 13 positions match TRBD2. V trimming: 3 bases; J trimming: 2 bases; junction bases outside the gene matches: 8. Germline V gene lookup returns CDR1 SGHRS and CDR2 YFSETQ. This CDR3 has 17 residues. CDR3 bases: TGCGCCAGCAGCTCTCGACTAGCGGGAGGCCACCCCTACGAGCAGTACTTC. Amino acids: CASSSRLAGGHPYEQYF.

The V gene is TRBV29-1, the J gene TRBJ1-1; tentatively, D is TRBD1 (5 bases). This CDR3 is built from 13 residues. From germline, CDR1 is SQVTM and CDR2 ANQGSEA. Between the trimmed V and J ends, which lost 8 bases and 1 base, there was a span of 14 bases. The CDR3 region is CSLAGGSNTEAFF. The DNA of the CDR3 is TGCAGCCTCGCCGGGGGATCGAACACTGAAGCTTTCTTT. Full variable domain (rest looked up from reference TRBV29-1 and TRBJ1-1): SAVISQKPSRDICQRGTSLTIQCQVDSQVTMMFWYRQQPGQSLTLIATANQGSEATYESGFVIDKFPISRPNLTFSTLTVSNMSPEDSSIYLCSLAGGSNTEAFFGQGTRLTVV.

This rearrangement joins TRBV14 to TRBJ1-2; D may be TRBD1 (6 bases). The germline V gene has CDR1 SGHDN and CDR2 FVKESK. Trimming took off 1 base at V and 8 bases at J, with 14 bases between the two ends. The CDR3 is made up of 14 amino acids. This chain's CDR3 is CASSQVGGPGGYTF. CDR3 nucleotides: TGTGCCAGCAGCCAAGTGGGGGGGCCGGGAGGCTACACCTTC.

The chain uses TRBV9 and TRBJ1-1; no clear D gene. The CDR3 extends over 13 amino acids. The V gene's germline CDR1 is SGDLS and CDR2 YYNGEE. The germline V and J ends were trimmed by 5 bases and 6 bases, with 14 bases remaining between them. The DNA of the CDR3 is TGTGCCAGCAGAGGTTCTGGAGGGCCTGAAGCTTTCTTT. Protein sequence: CASRGSGGPEAFF.

The count of this clone is one. This rearrangement joins TRBV7-2 to TRBJ2-5, with 8 bases lining up with TRBD2. The CDR3 totals 14 residues. Trimming at V came to 4 bases and at J to 5 bases, leaving 6 bases not matched to a gene. Germline lookup yields CDR1 SGHTA and CDR2 FQGNSA. The CDR3 loop reads CASSSGLVGETQYF. The CDR3 DNA reads TGTGCCAGCAGCTCGGGACTAGTTGGGGAGACCCAGTACTTC.